This T cell receptor (beta chain) was identified during a study of control samples from healthy donors and cancer patients. This clone was observed a single time. Using immunoSEQ multiplex PCR, the repertoire was profiled, and TCRdb retains in-frame clones only, with some absent. Of 140,000 to 150,000 clones in the sample, 93% were seen once. The CDR3 extends over 13 amino acids. Per germline, CDR1 LNHDA and CDR2 SQIVND (reference sequence). Between the trimmed V and J ends, which lost 11 bases and 3 bases, there was a span of 16 bases. This chain links TRBV19 with TRBJ2-5, with D tentatively TRBD2 (5 bases). This clonotype was sampled from a man in his late teens or twenties in good health. Input material: blood. CDR3 bases: TGTGCCTCCCGCCTGTGGGGAGAAGAGACCCAGTACTTC. It translates to CASRLWGEETQYF. The full variable domain, completed using reference TRBV19 and TRBJ2-5, is DGGITQSPKYLFRKEGQNVTLSCEQNLNHDAMYWYRQDPGQGLRLIYYSQIVNDFQKGDIAEGYSVSREKKESFPLTVTSAQKNPTAFYLCASRLWGEETQYFGPGTRLLVL.